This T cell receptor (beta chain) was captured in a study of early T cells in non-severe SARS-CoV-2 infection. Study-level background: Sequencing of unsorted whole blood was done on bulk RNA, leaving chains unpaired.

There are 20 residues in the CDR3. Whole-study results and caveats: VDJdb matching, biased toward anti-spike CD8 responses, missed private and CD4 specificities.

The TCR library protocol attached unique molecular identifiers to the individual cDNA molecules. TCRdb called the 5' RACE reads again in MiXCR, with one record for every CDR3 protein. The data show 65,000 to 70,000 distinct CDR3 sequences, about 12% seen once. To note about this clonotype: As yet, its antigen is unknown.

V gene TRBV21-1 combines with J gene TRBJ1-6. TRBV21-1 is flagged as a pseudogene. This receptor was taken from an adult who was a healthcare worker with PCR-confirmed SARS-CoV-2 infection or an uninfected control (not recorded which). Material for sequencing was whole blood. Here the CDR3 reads CASSKGLGRPLSSYNSPLHF. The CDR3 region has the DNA TGTGCCAGCAGCAAAGGTCTCGGCAGGCCCCTAAGCTCCTATAATTCACCCCTCCACTTT.